These 27 T cell receptor beta chains originate from one sample sequenced in a study of response to subunit inactivated influenza vaccine. TCRdb called the RT-PCR reads again in MiXCR, with one record for every CDR3 protein. Altogether about 500,000 distinct CDR3 sequences are present, 16% being singletons, with the ten largest covering roughly 3.1%. Source: CD4+ T cells sorted from PBMCs, taken approximately 25 months after vaccination. These TCRs come from a man between 50 and 75 years old who received an inactivated influenza vaccine.

The V and J genes are TRBV27 and TRBJ1-2; 10 nucleotides line up with TRBD1. The germline CDR1 and CDR2 sequences are MNHEY and SMNVEV (reference sequence). The junction had 5 bases not matched to a gene; V was cut back by 6 bases and J by 4 bases. The CDR3 is 14 residues long. The CDR3 is CASRLGQGGYGYTF. The CDR3 nucleotides read TGTGCCAGCAGGCTCGGACAGGGGGGCTATGGCTACACCTTC.

The rearrangement links TRBV5-1 to TRBJ1-1, with a weak D call TRBD1 (6 bases). There are 14 residues in the CDR3. The germline gives CDR1 SGHRS, CDR2 YFSETQ. V lost 0 bases, J lost 14 bases, and 20 bases lay in between. CDR3 loop: CASSLGGYRAVLFF. The DNA for the CDR3 is TGCGCCAGCAGCTTGGGGGGGTACAGGGCGGTATTGTTCTTT.

A few counts support this clonotype. The J gene is TRBJ1-1, the V gene TRBV6-2 or TRBV6-3; D is unclear. With 7 bases removed from V and 4 bases from J, the gap between germline ends came to 19 bases. The V gene's germline CDR1 is MNHEY and CDR2 SVGEGT. The CDR3 runs 15 residues. The CDR3 spells CASNAWTDVPTEAFF. CDR3 sequence (DNA): TGTGCCAGCAATGCCTGGACGGACGTTCCCACTGAAGCTTTCTTT.

A few counts support this clonotype. The J gene is TRBJ2-5, the V gene TRBV4-2; 12 nucleotides align to TRBD2. The CDR3 covers 17 residues. With 0 bases clipped from V and 0 bases from J, the junction kept 2 bases outside the gene matches. Germline-derived CDR1 and CDR2 are LGHNA and YNFKEQ. The CDR3 DNA sequence: TGTGCCAGCAGCCAAGATACTAGCGGGGGGTACCAAGAGACCCAGTACTTC. This sequence encodes CASSQDTSGGYQETQYF.

This clonotype turned up a few times. Here the CDR3 DNA reads TGCAGTGCTAGAGATCCCGGCGGGAGACATACCGGGGAGCTGTTTTTT. Its protein product is CSARDPGGRHTGELFF. J is TRBJ2-2 and V is TRBV20-1; 7 bases are shared with TRBD2. The V gene end was trimmed by 0 bases and the J gene end by 5 bases; junction bases not matched to a gene: 9. This CDR3 has 16 amino acids. CDR1 DFQATT and CDR2 SNEGSKA come from the germline V gene (reference sequence).

This clonotype was picked up a small number of times. The rearrangement uses TRBV5-1 and TRBJ1-1; tentatively, D is TRBD1 (6 bases). CDR3 length equals 16 residues. Trimming shortened V by 0 bases and J by 1 base, and 13 bases separated the two germline ends. The germline V gene has CDR1 SGHRS and CDR2 YFSETQ. The DNA for the CDR3 is TGCGCCAGCAGCTTGGCCCCGGGACATAGGAACACTGAAGCTTTCTTT. As protein: CASSLAPGHRNTEAFF. Drawing the rest from reference TRBV5-1 and TRBJ1-1, the complete variable domain is KAGVTQTPRYLIKTRGQQVTLSCSPISGHRSVSWYQQTPGQGLQFLFEYFSETQRNKGNFPGRFSGRQFSNSRSEMNVSTLELGDSALYLCASSLAPGHRNTEAFFGQGTRLTVV.

This clonotype occurred a few times. The CDR3 sequence is CASTPSGVSQPQHF. For the CDR3, the DNA is TGTGCCAGCACCCCGTCGGGGGTATCTCAGCCCCAGCATTTT. The chain is built from TRBV12-3 or TRBV12-4 and TRBJ1-5, with D possibly matching TRBD1 (5 bases). Trimming took off 7 bases at V and 6 bases at J, with 16 bases between the two ends. The CDR3 is 14 residues long.

This chain links TRBV27 with TRBJ2-1; 7 nucleotides agree with TRBD2. Trimming removed 2 bases from V and 9 bases from J; junction bases left unmatched: 4. This CDR3 comprises 13 residues. The germline V gene encodes CDR1 MNHEY and CDR2 SMNVEV (reference sequence). CDR3 nucleotides: TGTGCCAGCAGTTTACGGGACTACCGTGAGCAGTTCTTC. Encoded protein: CASSLRDYREQFF.

This chain links TRBV7-2 with TRBJ2-3; D possibly corresponds to TRBD2 (5 bases). The V end lost 0 bases, the J end lost 7 bases, and 11 bases lay between the germline ends. CDR1 and CDR2 from the germline V gene are SGHTA and FQGNSA. The CDR3 is 14 amino acids. CDR3 nucleotides: TGTGCCAGCAGCTTAGCGGAGACTATACATACGCAGTATTTT. Encoded protein: CASSLAETIHTQYF.

This clonotype was observed many times. The V call is TRBV15, the J call TRBJ2-1; 10 bases map to TRBD2. V shed 7 bases, J shed 4 bases, and the junction held 10 bases outside the gene matches. Germline assignment: CDR1 LNHNV and CDR2 YYDKDF (reference sequence). The CDR3 extends over 16 amino acids. CDR3 sequence: CATKGLRTSGYNEQFF. CDR3 nucleotides: TGTGCCACCAAGGGTTTACGGACTAGCGGTTACAATGAGCAGTTCTTC.

This chain uses TRBV7-9 with TRBJ1-6; D call uncertain. Trimming took off 1 base at V and 7 bases at J, with 11 bases between the two ends. Germline values: CDR1 SEHNR, CDR2 FQNEAQ (reference sequence). The CDR3 loop spans 15 amino acids. The CDR3 nucleotides are TGTGCCAGCAGCTTAGGGAGGACGGAGAATTCACCCCTCCACTTT. It specifies CASSLGRTENSPLHF.

The chain combines TRBV6-1 with TRBJ2-5; no reliable D call. Trimming pared 1 base from V and 6 bases from J, leaving 9 bases between. Per germline, CDR1 MNHNS and CDR2 SASEGT. CDR3 length: 13 residues. The CDR3 DNA sequence: TGTGCCAGCAGTGAAGGCAGCCATCAGACCCAGTACTTC. This gives the protein CASSEGSHQTQYF.

The V call is TRBV7-2, the J call TRBJ1-5, with D hard to call. V lost 5 bases and J 5 bases, leaving 7 bases between the germline ends. The germline V gene has CDR1 SGHTA and CDR2 FQGNSA. This CDR3 has 12 amino acids. The CDR3 loop reads CASSTTHQPQHF. DNA of the CDR3: TGTGCCAGCAGCACAACCCATCAGCCCCAGCATTTT.

Ten or more counts support this clonotype. The chain joins TRBV28 to TRBJ2-7; no definite D call. The germline V gene encodes CDR1 MDHEN and CDR2 SYDVKM. This CDR3 has 13 residues. Trimming took off 2 bases at V and 7 bases at J, with 12 bases between the two ends. Here the CDR3 reads CASSLVSSREQYF. The DNA for the CDR3 is TGTGCCAGCAGTTTAGTCTCCTCGCGGGAGCAGTACTTC.

This clonotype has ten or more counts. The chain is built from TRBV5-1 and TRBJ1-2; no definite D call. The V end lost 4 bases, the J end lost 7 bases, and 26 bases lay between the germline ends. Germline-derived CDR1 and CDR2 are SGHRS and YFSETQ. The CDR3 has 17 residues. The CDR3 spells CASSQLKDGPRASGYTF. The CDR3 DNA sequence: TGCGCCAGCAGCCAGTTGAAGGACGGGCCAAGGGCGAGTGGCTACACCTTC.

The gene calls are TRBV7-2 and TRBJ2-5; 9 nucleotides agree with TRBD1. The germline V gene encodes CDR1 SGHTA and CDR2 FQGNSA. The CDR3 totals 15 residues. Trimming cost V 4 bases and J 4 bases; bases outside gene matches: 7. CDR3 amino acids: CASSSGTGGPETQYF. The DNA of the CDR3 is TGTGCCAGCAGCTCCGGAACAGGGGGCCCAGAGACCCAGTACTTC.

The chain joins TRBV10-1 to TRBJ2-7, with 7 bases aligning to TRBD1. This CDR3 has 15 amino acids. With 5 bases clipped from V and 7 bases from J, the junction kept 14 bases outside the gene matches. Germline V gene data show CDR1 as WNHNN and CDR2 as SYGVQD (reference sequence). The CDR3 DNA is TGCGCCAGCAGTAACGCCGGGACAGTGGATCGGGAGCAGTACTTC. It specifies CASSNAGTVDREQYF.

This clonotype was counted only a few times. This sequence joins TRBV6-1 and TRBJ1-1; D is uncertain. The CDR3 consists of 15 residues. V lost 6 bases and J 3 bases, leaving 17 bases between the germline ends. The germline gives CDR1 MNHNS, CDR2 SASEGT. The CDR3 region is CASRPPLELHTEAFF. CDR3 nucleotide sequence: TGTGCCAGCAGGCCCCCCTTGGAGTTGCACACTGAAGCTTTCTTT.

The V and J genes are TRBV6-5 and TRBJ1-2, with a weak D call TRBD1 (5 bases). CDR3 size: 13 residues. The ends were cut back, 0 bases at V and 8 bases at J, with 10 bases in the middle. The germline V gene has CDR1 MNHEY and CDR2 SVGAGI. This CDR3 reads CASSYSGEGGYTF. The CDR3 nucleotides are TGTGCCAGCAGTTACTCTGGAGAGGGGGGCTACACCTTC.

Only one count was recorded for this clonotype. The chain joins TRBV12-3 or TRBV12-4 to TRBJ2-1, with TRBD1 matching 7 bases. Trimming took 5 bases from V and 0 from J; bases not matched to a gene: 7. The CDR3 loop spans 16 amino acids. CDR3 in DNA: TGTGCCAGCAGTCGCGGACAGGCAAGCTCCTACAATGAGCAGTTCTTC. Amino acid sequence: CASSRGQASSYNEQFF.

This clonotype was observed a few times. The V gene is TRBV2, the J gene TRBJ2-7, with TRBD1 matching 7 bases. The V gene's germline CDR1 is SNHLY and CDR2 FYNNEI. CDR3 length equals 13 residues. J lost 6 bases, V lost 10 bases, and 12 bases had no gene match. This chain's CDR3 is CATSRGNNGEQYF. As DNA, the CDR3 is TGTGCCACCAGCAGGGGGAATAATGGCGAGCAGTACTTC.

This rearrangement joins TRBV20-1 to TRBJ2-2; 9 bases fit TRBD1. Germline V gene sequence: CDR1 DFQATT, CDR2 SNEGSKA (reference sequence). CDR3 length: 16 residues. With V trimmed by 3 bases and J by 5 bases, 10 bases remained unmatched. CDR3 region: CSASGSDRGMTGELFF. In DNA, the CDR3 is TGCAGTGCTAGTGGGTCTGACAGGGGGATGACCGGGGAGCTGTTTTTT.

The chain links TRBV14 to TRBJ2-7, with D maybe TRBD1 (6 bases). Trimming removed 4 bases at V and 1 base at J, with 17 bases between. Germline V gives CDR1 SGHDN, CDR2 FVKESK. The CDR3 spans 16 residues. The CDR3 is CASSPLGQAPSYEQYF. In nucleotides, the CDR3 is TGTGCCAGCAGCCCCCTGGGACAAGCACCATCCTACGAGCAGTACTTC.

J is TRBJ2-7 and V is TRBV12-5; no definite D call. Germline CDR1 is LGHNT and CDR2 is FRNRAP. This CDR3 region has 10 residues. Trimming took off 9 bases at V and 2 bases at J, with 5 bases between the two ends. CDR3: CARGPYEQYF. CDR3 nucleotide sequence: TGTGCTAGAGGGCCCTACGAGCAGTACTTC.

The rearrangement joins TRBV20-1 to TRBJ2-7; 12 bases agree with TRBD2. This CDR3 comprises 13 residues. Looked up from germline, CDR1 is DFQATT and CDR2 is SNEGSKA (reference sequence). V dropped 5 bases and J dropped 4; count of bases not matched to a gene: 3. CDR3 in DNA: TGCAGTGCTGCTAGCGGGAGGGGGTACGAGCAGTACTTC. Amino acid sequence: CSAASGRGYEQYF.

This clonotype was counted ten times or more. The V gene is TRBV21-1, the J gene TRBJ2-7; the D call in the table, TRBD1, was not verified against the DNA. TRBV21-1 is a known pseudogene. The CDR3 runs to 16 residues. DNA of the CDR3: TGTGCCAGCAGCAAAGTCTCGGGACAGAGCTCCTACGAGCAGTACTTC. This gives the protein CASSKVSGQSSYEQYF.

The chain is built from TRBV7-2 and TRBJ2-1, with D perhaps TRBD1 (6 bases). The germline gives CDR1 SGHTA, CDR2 FQGNSA. There are 14 residues in the CDR3. The DNA for the CDR3 is TGTGCTTCGATACCGACAGGTTCCTACAATGAGCAGTTCTTC. Protein: CASIPTGSYNEQFF.